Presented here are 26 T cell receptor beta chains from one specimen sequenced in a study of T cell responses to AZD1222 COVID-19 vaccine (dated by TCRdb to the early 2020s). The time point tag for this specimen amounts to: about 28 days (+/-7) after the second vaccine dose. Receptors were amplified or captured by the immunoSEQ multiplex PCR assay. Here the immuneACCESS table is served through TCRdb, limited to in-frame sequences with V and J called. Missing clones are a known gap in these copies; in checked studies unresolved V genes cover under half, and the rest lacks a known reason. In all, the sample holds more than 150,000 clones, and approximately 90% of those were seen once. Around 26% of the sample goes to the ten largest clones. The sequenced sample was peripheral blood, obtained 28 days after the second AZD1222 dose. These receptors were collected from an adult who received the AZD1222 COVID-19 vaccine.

The CDR3 DNA reads TGTGCCAGCAGTTTGGACAGGGTAAACACTGAAGCTTTCTTT. Amino acid sequence: CASSLDRVNTEAFF. V usage is TRBV28 and J usage is TRBJ1-1; 8 bases match TRBD1. V trimming: 3 bases; J trimming: 2 bases; junction bases outside the gene matches: 2. Germline V gives CDR1 MDHEN, CDR2 SYDVKM. CDR3 length: 14 amino acids. Filled out from reference TRBV28 and TRBJ1-1, the complete variable domain reads DVKVTQSSRYLVKRTGEKVFLECVQDMDHENMFWYRQDPGLGLRLIYFSYDVKMKEKGDIPEGYSVSREKKERFSLILESASTNQTSMYLCASSLDRVNTEAFFGQGTRLTVV.

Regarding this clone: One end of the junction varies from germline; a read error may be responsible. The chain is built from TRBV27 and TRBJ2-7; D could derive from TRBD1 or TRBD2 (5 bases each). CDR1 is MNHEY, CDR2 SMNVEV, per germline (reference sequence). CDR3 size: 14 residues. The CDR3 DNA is TGTGCCAGCAGTCCCCCCGTCGGGACCCTCGTTTTACACTTC. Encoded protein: CASSPPVGTLVLHF.

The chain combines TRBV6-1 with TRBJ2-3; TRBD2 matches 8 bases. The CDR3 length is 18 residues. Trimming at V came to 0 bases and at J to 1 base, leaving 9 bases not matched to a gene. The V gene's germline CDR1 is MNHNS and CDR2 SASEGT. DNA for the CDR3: TGTGCCAGCAGTGAAGCCCCCCTGGCTAGCGGGCGCACAGATACGCAGTATTTT. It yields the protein CASSEAPLASGRTDTQYF.

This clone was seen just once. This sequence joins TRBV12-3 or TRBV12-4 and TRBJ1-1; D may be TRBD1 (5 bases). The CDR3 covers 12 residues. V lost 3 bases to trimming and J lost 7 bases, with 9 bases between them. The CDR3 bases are TGTGCCAGCAGTTTCGGGGACGTTGAAGCTTTCTTT. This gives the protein CASSFGDVEAFF.

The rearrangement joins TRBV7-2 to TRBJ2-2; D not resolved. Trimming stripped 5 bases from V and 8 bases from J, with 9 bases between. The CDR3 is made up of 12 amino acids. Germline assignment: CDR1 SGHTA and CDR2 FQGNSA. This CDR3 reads CASSLISGELFF. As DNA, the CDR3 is TGTGCCAGCAGCCTCATTTCTGGGGAGCTGTTTTTT.

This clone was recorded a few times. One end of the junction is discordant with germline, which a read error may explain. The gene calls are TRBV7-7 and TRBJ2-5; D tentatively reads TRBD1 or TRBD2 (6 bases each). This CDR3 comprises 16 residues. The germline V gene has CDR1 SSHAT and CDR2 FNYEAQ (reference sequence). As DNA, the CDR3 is TGTGCTAGCAGCTTAGGCGGGACAACTAATCAAGAGACCCAGTACTTC. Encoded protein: CASSLGGTTNQETQYF.

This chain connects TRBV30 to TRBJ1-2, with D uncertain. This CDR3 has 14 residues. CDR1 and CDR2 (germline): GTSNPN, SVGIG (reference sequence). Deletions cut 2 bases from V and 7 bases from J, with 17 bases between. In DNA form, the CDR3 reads TGTGCCTGGAGTAGTAATTCTAGGGTGGGTGGCTACACCTTC. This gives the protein CAWSSNSRVGGYTF.

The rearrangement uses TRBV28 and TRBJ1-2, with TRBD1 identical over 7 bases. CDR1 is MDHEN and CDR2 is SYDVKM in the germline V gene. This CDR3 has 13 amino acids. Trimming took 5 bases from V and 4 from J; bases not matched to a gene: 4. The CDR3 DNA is TGTGCCAGCAGTCCCCAGGGGGGCTATGGCTACACCTTC. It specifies CASSPQGGYGYTF.

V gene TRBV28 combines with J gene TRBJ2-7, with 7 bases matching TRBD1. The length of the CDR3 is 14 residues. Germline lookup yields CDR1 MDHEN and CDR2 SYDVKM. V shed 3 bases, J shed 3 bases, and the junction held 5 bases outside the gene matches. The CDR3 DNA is TGTGCCAGCAGTTTTCGGGACAGCAACTACGAGCAGTACTTC. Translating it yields CASSFRDSNYEQYF.

As DNA, the CDR3 is TGTGCCTGCGGAGACTGGTACGAGCAGTACTTC. Its protein is CACGDWYEQYF. This chain joins TRBV30 and TRBJ2-7; D remains ambiguous. Deletions cut 6 bases from V and 4 bases from J, with 10 bases between. The CDR3 spans 11 residues. Germline-derived CDR1 and CDR2 are GTSNPN and SVGIG (reference sequence).

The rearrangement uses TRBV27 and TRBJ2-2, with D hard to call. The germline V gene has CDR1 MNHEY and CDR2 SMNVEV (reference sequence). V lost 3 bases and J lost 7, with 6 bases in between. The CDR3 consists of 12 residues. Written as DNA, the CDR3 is TGTGCCAGCAGTTTTAGGAACGGGGAGCTGTTTTTT. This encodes CASSFRNGELFF.

The CDR3 reads CASSLGGQVGETQYF. As DNA, the CDR3 is TGTGCCAGCAGCTTAGGGGGACAGGTTGGAGAGACCCAGTACTTC. This chain joins TRBV7-2 and TRBJ2-5, with 8 nucleotides matching TRBD1. Per the germline V gene, CDR1 is SGHTA and CDR2 is FQGNSA. CDR3 length equals 15 residues. The trim removed 1 base at V and 4 bases at J, leaving 5 bases unmatched.

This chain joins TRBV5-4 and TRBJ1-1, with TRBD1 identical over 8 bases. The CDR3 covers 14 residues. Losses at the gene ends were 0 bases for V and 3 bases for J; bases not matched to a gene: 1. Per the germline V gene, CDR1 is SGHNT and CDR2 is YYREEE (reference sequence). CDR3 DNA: TGTGCCAGCAGCTTGGAACAGGGGGACACTGAAGCTTTCTTT. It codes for CASSLEQGDTEAFF.

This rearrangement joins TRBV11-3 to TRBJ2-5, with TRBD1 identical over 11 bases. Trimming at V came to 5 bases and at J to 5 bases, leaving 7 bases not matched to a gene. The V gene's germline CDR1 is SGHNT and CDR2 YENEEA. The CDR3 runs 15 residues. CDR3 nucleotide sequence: TGTGCCAGCAGCGTAGGACAGGGGGCTTCTGAGACCCAGTACTTC. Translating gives CASSVGQGASETQYF. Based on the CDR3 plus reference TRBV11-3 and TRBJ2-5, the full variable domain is EAGVVQSPRYKIIEKKQPVAFWCNPISGHNTLYWYLQNLGQGPELLIRYENEEAVDDSQLPKDRFSAERLKGVDSTLKIQPAELGDSAVYLCASSVGQGASETQYFGPGTRLLVL.

CDR3 bases: TGTGCCAGCAGTCATCCGGGTGGGCAGCCCCAGCATTTT. Amino acid sequence: CASSHPGGQPQHF. V usage is TRBV6-2 or TRBV6-3 and J usage is TRBJ1-5; D not resolved. Trimming took 5 bases from V and 7 from J, leaving 12 bases between them. The CDR3 has 13 amino acids. Per the germline V gene, CDR1 is MNHEY and CDR2 is SVGEGT.

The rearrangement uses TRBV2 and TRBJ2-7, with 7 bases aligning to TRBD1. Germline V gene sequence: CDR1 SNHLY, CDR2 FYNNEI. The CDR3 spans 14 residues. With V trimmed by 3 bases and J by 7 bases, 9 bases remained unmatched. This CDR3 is CASSEEQGVVEQYF. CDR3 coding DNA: TGTGCCAGCAGTGAGGAGCAGGGGGTGGTGGAGCAGTACTTC.

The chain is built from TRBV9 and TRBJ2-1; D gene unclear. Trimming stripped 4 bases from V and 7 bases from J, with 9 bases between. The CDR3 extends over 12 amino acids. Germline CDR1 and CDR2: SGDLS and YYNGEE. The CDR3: CASSYARNEQFF. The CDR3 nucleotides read TGTGCCAGCAGCTACGCGAGGAATGAGCAGTTCTTC.

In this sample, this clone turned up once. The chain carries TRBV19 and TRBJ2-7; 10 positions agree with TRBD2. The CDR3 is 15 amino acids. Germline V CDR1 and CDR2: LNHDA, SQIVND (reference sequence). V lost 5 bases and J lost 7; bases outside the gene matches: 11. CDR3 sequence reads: CASSPPGRTSGEQYF. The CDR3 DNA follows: TGTGCCAGTAGTCCCCCCGGGAGGACTAGCGGTGAGCAGTACTTC.

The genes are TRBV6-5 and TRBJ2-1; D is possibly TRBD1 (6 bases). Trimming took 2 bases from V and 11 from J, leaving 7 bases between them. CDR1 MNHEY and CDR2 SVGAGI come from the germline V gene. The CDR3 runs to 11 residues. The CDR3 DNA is TGTGCCAGCAGTTACGGGGGCCAGCAGTTCTTC. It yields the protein CASSYGGQQFF.

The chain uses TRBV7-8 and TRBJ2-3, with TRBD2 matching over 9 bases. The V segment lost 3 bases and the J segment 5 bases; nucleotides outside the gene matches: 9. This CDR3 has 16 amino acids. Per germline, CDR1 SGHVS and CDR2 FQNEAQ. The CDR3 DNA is TGTGCCAGCAGCTTGCTTAACCCAGCGGGGGGAGATACGCAGTATTTT. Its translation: CASSLLNPAGGDTQYF.

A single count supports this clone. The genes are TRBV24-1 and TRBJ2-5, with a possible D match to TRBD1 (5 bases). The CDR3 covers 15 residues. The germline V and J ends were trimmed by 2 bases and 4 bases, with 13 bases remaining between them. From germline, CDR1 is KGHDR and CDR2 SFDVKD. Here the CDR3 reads CATSDYPQVGETQYF. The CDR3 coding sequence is TGTGCCACCAGTGATTACCCACAGGTGGGAGAGACCCAGTACTTC.

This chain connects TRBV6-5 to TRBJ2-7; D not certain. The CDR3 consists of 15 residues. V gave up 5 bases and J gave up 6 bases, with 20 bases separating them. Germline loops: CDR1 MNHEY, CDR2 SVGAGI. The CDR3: CASSPVPGPLSEQYF. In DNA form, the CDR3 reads TGTGCCAGCAGTCCTGTGCCCGGGCCCCTGAGCGAGCAGTACTTC.

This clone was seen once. The chain's CDR3 is CANSGGTSGPIYNEQFF. Here the CDR3 DNA reads TGTGCCAACAGCGGCGGGACTAGCGGACCCATCTACAATGAGCAGTTCTTC. This chain links TRBV21-1 with TRBJ2-1; TRBD2 reflects the table's D call only, with no check against the DNA. TRBV21-1 is a pseudogene. This CDR3 is built from 17 residues.

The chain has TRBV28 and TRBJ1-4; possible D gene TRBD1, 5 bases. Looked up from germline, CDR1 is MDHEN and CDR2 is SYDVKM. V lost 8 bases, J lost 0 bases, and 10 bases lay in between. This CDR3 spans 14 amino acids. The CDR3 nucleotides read TGTGCCAGCGGGGCCCAGTCAACTAATGAAAAACTGTTTTTT. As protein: CASGAQSTNEKLFF.

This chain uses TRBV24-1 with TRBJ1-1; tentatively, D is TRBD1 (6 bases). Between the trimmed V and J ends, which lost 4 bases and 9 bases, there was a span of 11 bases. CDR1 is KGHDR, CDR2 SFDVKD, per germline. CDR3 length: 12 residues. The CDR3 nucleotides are TGTGCCACCAGTGAACTACAGGGAAAAGCTTTCTTT. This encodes CATSELQGKAFF.

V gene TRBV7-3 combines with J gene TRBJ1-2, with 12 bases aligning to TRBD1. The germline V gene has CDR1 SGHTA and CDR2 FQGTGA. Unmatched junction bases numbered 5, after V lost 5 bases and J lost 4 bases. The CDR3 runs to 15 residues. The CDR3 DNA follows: TGTGCCAGCAGCCGGGGACAGGGGGCGAGCTATGGCTACACCTTC. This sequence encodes CASSRGQGASYGYTF. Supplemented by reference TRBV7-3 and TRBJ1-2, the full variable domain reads GAGVSQTPSNKVTEKGKYVELRCDPISGHTALYWYRQSLGQGPEFLIYFQGTGAADDSGLPNDRFFAVRPEGSVSTLKIQRTERGDSAVYLCASSRGQGASYGYTFGSGTRLTVV.